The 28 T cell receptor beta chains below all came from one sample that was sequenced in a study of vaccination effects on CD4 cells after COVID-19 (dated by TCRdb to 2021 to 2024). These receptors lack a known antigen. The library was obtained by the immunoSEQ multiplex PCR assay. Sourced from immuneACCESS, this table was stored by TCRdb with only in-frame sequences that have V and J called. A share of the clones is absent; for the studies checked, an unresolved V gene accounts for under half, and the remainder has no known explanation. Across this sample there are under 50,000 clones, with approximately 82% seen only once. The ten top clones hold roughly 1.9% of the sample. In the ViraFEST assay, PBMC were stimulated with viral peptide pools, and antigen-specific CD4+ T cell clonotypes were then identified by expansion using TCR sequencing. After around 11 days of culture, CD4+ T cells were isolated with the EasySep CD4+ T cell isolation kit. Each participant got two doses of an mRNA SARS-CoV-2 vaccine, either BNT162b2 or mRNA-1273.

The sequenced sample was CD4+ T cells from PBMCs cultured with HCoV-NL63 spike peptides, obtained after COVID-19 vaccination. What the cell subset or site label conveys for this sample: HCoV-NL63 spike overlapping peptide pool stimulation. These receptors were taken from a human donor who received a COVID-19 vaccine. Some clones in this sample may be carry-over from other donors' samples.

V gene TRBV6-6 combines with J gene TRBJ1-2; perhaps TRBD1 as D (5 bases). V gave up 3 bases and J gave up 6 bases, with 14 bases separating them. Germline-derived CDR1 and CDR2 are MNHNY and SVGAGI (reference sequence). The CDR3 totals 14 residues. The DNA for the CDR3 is TGTGCCAGCAGTTATGCGCAGGGTTTTCATGGCTACACCTTC. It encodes CASSYAQGFHGYTF.

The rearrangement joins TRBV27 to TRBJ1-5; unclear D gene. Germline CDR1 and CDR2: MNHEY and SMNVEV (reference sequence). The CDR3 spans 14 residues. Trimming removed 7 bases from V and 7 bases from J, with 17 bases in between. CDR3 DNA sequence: TGTGCCAGCAAGCCTATGAGTTCAATGCAGCCCCAGCATTTT. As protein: CASKPMSSMQPQHF.

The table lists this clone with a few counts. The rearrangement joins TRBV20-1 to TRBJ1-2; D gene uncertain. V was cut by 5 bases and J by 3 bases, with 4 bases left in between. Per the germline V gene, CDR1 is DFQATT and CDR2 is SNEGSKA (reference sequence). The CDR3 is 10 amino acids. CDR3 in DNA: TGCAGTGCTGGACACTATGGCTACACCTTC. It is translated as CSAGHYGYTF.

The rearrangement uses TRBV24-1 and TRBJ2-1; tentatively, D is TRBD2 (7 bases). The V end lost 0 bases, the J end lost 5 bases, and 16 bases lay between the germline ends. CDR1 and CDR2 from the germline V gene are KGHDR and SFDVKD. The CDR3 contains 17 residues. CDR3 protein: CATSDLPPRGRDNEQFF. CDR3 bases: TGTGCCACCAGTGATTTGCCCCCAAGGGGGAGGGACAATGAGCAGTTCTTC.

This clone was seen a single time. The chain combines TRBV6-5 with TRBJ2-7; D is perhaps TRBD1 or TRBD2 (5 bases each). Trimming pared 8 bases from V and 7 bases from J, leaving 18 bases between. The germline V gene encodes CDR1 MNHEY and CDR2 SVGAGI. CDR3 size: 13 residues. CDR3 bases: TGTGCCAGCGGAAAAGGGACGAGGGAAGAGCAGTACGTC. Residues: CASGKGTREEQYV.

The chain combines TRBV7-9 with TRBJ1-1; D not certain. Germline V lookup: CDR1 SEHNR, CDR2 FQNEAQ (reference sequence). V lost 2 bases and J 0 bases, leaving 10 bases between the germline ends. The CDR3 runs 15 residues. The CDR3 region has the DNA TGTGCCAGCAGCTTATTACCTCTCATGAACACTGAAGCTTTCTTT. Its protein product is CASSLLPLMNTEAFF. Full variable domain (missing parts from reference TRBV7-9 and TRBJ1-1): DTGVSQNPRHKITKRGQNVTFRCDPISEHNRLYWYRQTLGQGPEFLTYFQNEAQLEKSRLLSDRFSAERPKGSFSTLEIQRTEQGDSAMYLCASSLLPLMNTEAFFGQGTRLTVV.

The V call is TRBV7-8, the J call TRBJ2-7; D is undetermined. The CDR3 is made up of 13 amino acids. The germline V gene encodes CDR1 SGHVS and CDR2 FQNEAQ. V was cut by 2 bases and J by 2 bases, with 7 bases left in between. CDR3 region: CASSLRSPYEQYV. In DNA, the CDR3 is TGTGCCAGCAGCTTAAGGAGCCCCTACGAGCAGTACGTC.

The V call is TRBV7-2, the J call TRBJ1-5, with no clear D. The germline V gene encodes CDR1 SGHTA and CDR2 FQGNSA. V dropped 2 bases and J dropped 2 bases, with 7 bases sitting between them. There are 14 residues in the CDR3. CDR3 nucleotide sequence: TGTGCCAGCAGCTTACAAGTTGGCAATCAGCCCCAGCATTTT. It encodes CASSLQVGNQPQHF.

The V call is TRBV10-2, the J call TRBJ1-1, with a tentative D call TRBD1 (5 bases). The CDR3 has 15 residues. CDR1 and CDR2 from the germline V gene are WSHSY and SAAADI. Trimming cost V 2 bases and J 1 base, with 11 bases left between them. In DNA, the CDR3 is TGCGCCAGCAGTGAGGCAGGGTGGCCGAACACTGAAGCTTTCTTT. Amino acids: CASSEAGWPNTEAFF.

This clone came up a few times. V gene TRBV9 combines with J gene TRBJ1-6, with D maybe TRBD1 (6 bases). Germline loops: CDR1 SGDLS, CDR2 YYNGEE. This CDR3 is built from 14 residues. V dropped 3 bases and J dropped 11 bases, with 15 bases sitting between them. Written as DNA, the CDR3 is TGTGCCAGCAGCGCGACCACAGGGATTCCACCCCTCCACTTT. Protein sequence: CASSATTGIPPLHF.

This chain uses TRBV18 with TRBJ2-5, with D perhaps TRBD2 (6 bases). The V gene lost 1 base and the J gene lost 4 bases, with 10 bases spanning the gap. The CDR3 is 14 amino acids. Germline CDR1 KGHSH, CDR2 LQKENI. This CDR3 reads CASSPRRDGETQYF. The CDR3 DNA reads TGTGCCAGCTCACCACGGCGGGACGGAGAGACCCAGTACTTC.

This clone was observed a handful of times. For the CDR3, the DNA is TGTGCCAGCAGTTACAGGGGACCTGTTAATTCACCCCTCCACTTT. It yields the protein CASSYRGPVNSPLHF. V and J are TRBV6-2 or TRBV6-3 and TRBJ1-6; D is possibly TRBD1 (5 bases). Trimming removed 2 bases from V and 6 bases from J, with 11 bases in between. The germline CDR1 and CDR2 sequences are MNHEY and SVGEGT. The CDR3 totals 15 residues.

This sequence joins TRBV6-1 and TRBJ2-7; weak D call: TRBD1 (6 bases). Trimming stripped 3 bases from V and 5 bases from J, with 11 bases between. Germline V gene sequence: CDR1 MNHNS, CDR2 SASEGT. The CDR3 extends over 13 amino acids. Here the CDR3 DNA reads TGTGCCAGCAGTGAGAGGCAGGGGCACGAGCAGTACGTC. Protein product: CASSERQGHEQYV.

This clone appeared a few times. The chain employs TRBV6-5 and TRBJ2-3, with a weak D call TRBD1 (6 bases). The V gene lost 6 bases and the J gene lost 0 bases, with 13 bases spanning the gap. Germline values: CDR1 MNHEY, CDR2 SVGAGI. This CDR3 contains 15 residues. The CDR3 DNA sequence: TGTGCCAGCAGAGCCGGACAGTTGAGCACAGATACGCAGTATTTT. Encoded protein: CASRAGQLSTDTQYF.

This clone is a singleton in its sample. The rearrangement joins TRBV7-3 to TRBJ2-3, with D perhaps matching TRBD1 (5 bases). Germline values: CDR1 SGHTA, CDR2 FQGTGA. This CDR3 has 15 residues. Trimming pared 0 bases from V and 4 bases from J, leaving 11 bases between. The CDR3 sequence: CASSLTPQGSDTQYF. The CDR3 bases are TGTGCCAGCAGCTTAACCCCCCAGGGTTCAGATACGCAGTATTTT.

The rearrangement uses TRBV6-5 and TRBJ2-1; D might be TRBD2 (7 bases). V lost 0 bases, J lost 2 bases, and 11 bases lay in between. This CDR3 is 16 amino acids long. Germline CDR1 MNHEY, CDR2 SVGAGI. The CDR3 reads CASSYSKGGTYNEQFF. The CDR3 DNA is TGTGCCAGCAGTTACTCGAAGGGGGGGACCTACAATGAGCAGTTCTTC.

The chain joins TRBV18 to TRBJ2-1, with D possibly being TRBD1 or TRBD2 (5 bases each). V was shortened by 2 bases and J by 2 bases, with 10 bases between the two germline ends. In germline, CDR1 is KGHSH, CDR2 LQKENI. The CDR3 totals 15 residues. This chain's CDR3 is CASSPGTGPYNEQFF. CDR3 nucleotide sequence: TGTGCCAGCTCACCAGGGACCGGCCCCTACAATGAGCAGTTCTTC.

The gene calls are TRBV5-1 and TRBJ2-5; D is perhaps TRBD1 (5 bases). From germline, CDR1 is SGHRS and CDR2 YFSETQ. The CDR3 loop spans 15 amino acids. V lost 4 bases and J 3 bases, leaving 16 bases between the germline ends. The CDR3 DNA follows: TGCGCCAGCAGCAAAAGGACAATTTCGGAAGAGACCCAGTACTTC. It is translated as CASSKRTISEETQYF.

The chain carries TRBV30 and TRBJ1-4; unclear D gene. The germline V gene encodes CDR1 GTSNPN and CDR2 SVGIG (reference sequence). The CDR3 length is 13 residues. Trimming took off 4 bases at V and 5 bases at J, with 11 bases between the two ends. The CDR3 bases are TGTGCCTGGACCGGGGAAGCAAATGAAAAACTGTTTTTT. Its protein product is CAWTGEANEKLFF.

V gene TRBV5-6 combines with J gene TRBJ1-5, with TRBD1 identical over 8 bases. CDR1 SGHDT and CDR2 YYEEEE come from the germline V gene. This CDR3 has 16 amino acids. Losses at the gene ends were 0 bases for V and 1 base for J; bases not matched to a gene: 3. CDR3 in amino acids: CASSLAQGASNQPQHF. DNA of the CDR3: TGTGCCAGCAGCTTGGCCCAGGGGGCAAGCAATCAGCCCCAGCATTTT.

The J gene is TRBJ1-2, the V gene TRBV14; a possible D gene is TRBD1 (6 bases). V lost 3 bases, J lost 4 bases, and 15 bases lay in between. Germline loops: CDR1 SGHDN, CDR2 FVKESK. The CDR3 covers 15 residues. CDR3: CASSQPGHRGYGYTF. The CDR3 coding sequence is TGTGCCAGCAGCCAGCCGGGACATCGGGGCTATGGCTACACCTTC.

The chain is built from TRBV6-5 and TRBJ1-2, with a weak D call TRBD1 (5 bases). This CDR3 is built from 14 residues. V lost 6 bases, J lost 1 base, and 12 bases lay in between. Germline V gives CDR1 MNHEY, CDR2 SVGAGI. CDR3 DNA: TGTGCCAGCAGGGCGGGACCTAATAACTATGGCTACACCTTC. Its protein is CASRAGPNNYGYTF.

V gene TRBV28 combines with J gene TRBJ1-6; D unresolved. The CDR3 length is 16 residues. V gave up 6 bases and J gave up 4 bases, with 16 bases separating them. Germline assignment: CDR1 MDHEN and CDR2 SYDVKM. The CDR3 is CASSFQAMTYNSPLHF. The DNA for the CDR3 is TGTGCCAGCAGCTTCCAGGCTATGACTTATAATTCACCCCTCCACTTT.

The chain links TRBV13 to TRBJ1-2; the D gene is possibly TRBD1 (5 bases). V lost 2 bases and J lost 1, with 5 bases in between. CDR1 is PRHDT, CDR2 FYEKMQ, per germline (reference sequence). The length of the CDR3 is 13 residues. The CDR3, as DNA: TGTGCCAGCAGCTTACAGGGTAACTATGGCTACACCTTC. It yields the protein CASSLQGNYGYTF.

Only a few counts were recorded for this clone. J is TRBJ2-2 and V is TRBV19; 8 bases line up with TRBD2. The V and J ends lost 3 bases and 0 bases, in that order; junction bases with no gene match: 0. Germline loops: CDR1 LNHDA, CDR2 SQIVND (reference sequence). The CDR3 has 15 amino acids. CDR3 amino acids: CASSMGLANTGELFF. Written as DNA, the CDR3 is TGTGCCAGTAGTATGGGACTAGCGAACACCGGGGAGCTGTTTTTT.

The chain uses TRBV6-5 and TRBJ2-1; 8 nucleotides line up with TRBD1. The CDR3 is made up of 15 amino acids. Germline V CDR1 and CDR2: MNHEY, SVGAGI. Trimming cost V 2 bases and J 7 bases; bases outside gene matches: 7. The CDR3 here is CASSYKRYRGNEQFF. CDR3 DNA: TGTGCCAGCAGTTACAAGAGGTACAGGGGGAATGAGCAGTTCTTC.

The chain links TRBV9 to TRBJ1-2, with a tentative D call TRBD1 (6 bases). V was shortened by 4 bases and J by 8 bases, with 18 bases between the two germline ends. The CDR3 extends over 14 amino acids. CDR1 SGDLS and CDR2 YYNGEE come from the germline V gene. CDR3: CASSSSDHRGGYTF. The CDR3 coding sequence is TGTGCCAGCAGCTCGTCGGACCATAGGGGGGGCTACACCTTC.

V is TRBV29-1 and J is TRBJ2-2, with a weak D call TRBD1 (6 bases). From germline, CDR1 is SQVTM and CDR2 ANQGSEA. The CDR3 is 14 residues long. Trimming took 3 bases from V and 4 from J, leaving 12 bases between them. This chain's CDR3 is CSVEGARGTGELFF. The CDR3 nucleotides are TGCAGCGTTGAGGGGGCGCGAGGCACCGGGGAGCTGTTTTTT.